One sample yielded the 10 T cell receptor beta chains listed below, sequenced in a study of OX40 agonist ivuxolimab in advanced cancers. The table came from immunoSEQ multiplex PCR; TCRdb's copy has only in-frame clones and leaves some out. The sample holds fewer than 50,000 clones; about 89% are singletons and the top ten take 15% to 20%. The starting material was CD4+ or CD8+ T cells sorted from blood, obtained in a trial of the OX40 agonist ivuxolimab. The receptors stem from an adult with an advanced solid tumor such as melanoma, head and neck, liver or kidney cancer.

This chain connects TRBV27 to TRBJ2-7; perhaps TRBD1 as D (6 bases). V was trimmed by 6 bases and J by 1 base, leaving 13 bases between them. Germline V CDR1 and CDR2: MNHEY, SMNVEV (reference sequence). The CDR3 sequence is 14 residues long. The CDR3 protein is CASSHRDKSYEQYF. CDR3 sequence (DNA): TGTGCCAGCAGCCACAGGGACAAGTCCTACGAGCAGTACTTC.

V usage is TRBV11-2 and J usage is TRBJ1-1; no definite D call. Germline V CDR1 and CDR2: SGHAT, FQNNGV. This CDR3 has 11 residues. Trimming took off 0 bases at V and 12 bases at J, with 8 bases between the two ends. The CDR3: CASSLDWASFF. The CDR3 DNA is TGTGCCAGCAGCTTAGATTGGGCCTCTTTCTTT. The whole variable domain, filled in from reference TRBV11-2 and TRBJ1-1, reads EAGVAQSPRYKIIEKRQSVAFWCNPISGHATLYWYQQILGQGPKLLIQFQNNGVVDDSQLPKDRFSAERLKGVDSTLKIQPAKLEDSAVYLCASSLDWASFFGQGTRLTVV.

The J gene is TRBJ2-5, the V gene TRBV7-7; D uncertain. CDR3 length: 15 residues. The germline V gene has CDR1 SSHAT and CDR2 FNYEAQ (reference sequence). V lost 5 bases, J lost 0 bases, and 13 bases lay in between. CDR3 region: CASSRRFDNQETQYF. In DNA, the CDR3 is TGTGCCAGCAGCCGCCGATTTGACAACCAAGAGACCCAGTACTTC. Supplemented by reference TRBV7-7 and TRBJ2-5, the full variable domain reads GAGVSQSPRYKVTKRGQDVTLRCDPISSHATLYWYQQALGQGPEFLTYFNYEAQPDKSGLPSDRFSAERPEGSISTLTIQRTEQRDSAMYRCASSRRFDNQETQYFGPGTRLLVL.

The V call is TRBV6-1, the J call TRBJ1-2; TRBD1 aligns across 8 bases. This CDR3 contains 16 residues. CDR1 is MNHNS and CDR2 is SASEGT in the germline V gene. Losses at the gene ends were 4 bases for V and 6 bases for J; bases not matched to a gene: 13. The CDR3 reads CASSVPIRGHVDGYTF. The CDR3 DNA reads TGTGCCAGCAGTGTCCCCATCAGGGGGCACGTCGATGGCTACACCTTC.

The chain is built from TRBV4-1 and TRBJ1-5, with 7 bases lining up with TRBD1. The CDR3 covers 15 residues. V trimming: 1 base; J trimming: 5 bases; junction bases outside the gene matches: 5. Germline V lookup: CDR1 MGHRA, CDR2 YSYEKL. The CDR3: CASSQADRADQPQHF. The CDR3 DNA sequence: TGCGCCAGCAGCCAAGCAGACAGGGCGGATCAGCCCCAGCATTTT.

V usage is TRBV27 and J usage is TRBJ1-3; 7 bases are a match to TRBD1. This CDR3 comprises 17 residues. Germline V gene data show CDR1 as MNHEY and CDR2 as SMNVEV (reference sequence). V lost 2 bases and J lost 0; bases outside the gene matches: 7. The DNA of the CDR3 is TGTGCCAGCAGTTTAAGAGGGGGCCCGTTCTCTGGAAACACCATATATTTT. Translated, it gives CASSLRGGPFSGNTIYF.

This chain joins TRBV7-9 and TRBJ2-3; D not resolved. Deletions cut 3 bases from V and 5 bases from J, with 3 bases between. Looked up from germline, CDR1 is SEHNR and CDR2 is FQNEAQ (reference sequence). This CDR3 is 11 amino acids long. As DNA, the CDR3 is TGTGCCAGCAGCTTTATAGATACGCAGTATTTT. It yields the protein CASSFIDTQYF.

A few counts support this clone. This chain uses TRBV14 with TRBJ2-3; the D gene is possibly TRBD2 (7 bases). The CDR3 is 20 residues long. Trimming took 0 bases from V and 2 from J, leaving 24 bases between them. Germline V gives CDR1 SGHDN, CDR2 FVKESK. The CDR3 reads CASSQDSDVMAGAYTDTQYF. CDR3 DNA sequence: TGTGCCAGCAGCCAAGATTCGGATGTAATGGCGGGGGCCTACACAGATACGCAGTATTTT.

The chain links TRBV6-5 to TRBJ1-5; 7 bases agree with TRBD1. The germline V gene has CDR1 MNHEY and CDR2 SVGAGI. The ends lost 6 bases at V and 6 bases at J; junction bases unmatched: 11. CDR3 length equals 15 residues. In DNA form, the CDR3 reads TGTGCCAGCAGCCCAGACAGGGTCGGCAGTCAGCCCCAGCATTTT. Translating it yields CASSPDRVGSQPQHF.

This clone appeared a single time. The rearrangement uses TRBV5-1 and TRBJ2-7; possible D gene TRBD1, 6 bases. This CDR3 spans 17 amino acids. CDR1 and CDR2 from the germline V gene are SGHRS and YFSETQ. Trimming removed 3 bases from V and 2 bases from J, with 21 bases in between. Written as DNA, the CDR3 is TGCGCCAGCAGCTCCGTTCTGGACAGTAAGAAAGCCTACGAGCAGTACTTC. Translation gives CASSSVLDSKKAYEQYF.